The clone carrying this TCR beta chain was seen a handful of times. Its antigen is unidentified. These data come from a study of T cell responses to AZD1222 COVID-19 vaccine. Notes on the study in general: The sample set comprised mostly white British donors with more females, and clonal diversity was possibly underestimated. Across spike, vaccine-associated CD4 TCRs were found, dominant at 160-218 and 743-854. Repertoire collection took place solely once the T cell response had peaked. Increased Spike-specific TCR breadth and depth were observed after two AZD1222 doses.

With V trimmed by 6 bases and J by 3 bases, 4 bases remained unmatched. Per the germline V gene, CDR1 is MNHEY and CDR2 is SVGAGI. The CDR3 runs to 14 residues. The data were produced by immunoSEQ multiplex PCR, yet TCRdb's version contains in-frame clones alone and is incomplete. Of more than 85,000 clones listed, about 89% are singletons. The chain is built from TRBV6-5 and TRBJ2-3, with 9 positions matching TRBD1. The source is an adult in good health. The specimen was peripheral blood, collected on day 0 of AZD1222 vaccination. This CDR3 is CASSLGQGTDTQYF. The DNA of the CDR3 is TGTGCCAGCAGCCTGGGACAGGGAACAGATACGCAGTATTTT.